This T cell receptor (beta chain) came from a study of blood T cell repertoires in COVID-19. About the research overall: Italy, Spain and the United States were the sources of the convalescent and acute COVID-19 samples. Nucleic acid was either cDNA or gDNA, and it came from T cells, B-cell-depleted T cells, or PBMCs.

In the source study's methods: Amplification from reference gene primers served as the basis for estimated nucleated cell counts. Only in-frame clones appear in the TCRdb table, and some are missing; sequencing was by immunoSEQ multiplex PCR. That table supplies the V and J calls and clone size; D and trimming were determined from the DNA. The profile covers about 130,000 clones, with about four fifths appearing a single time and 8.4% taken by the ten largest. Per the germline V gene, CDR1 is MNHEY and CDR2 is SVGAGI. After removal of 6 bases from V and 6 bases from J, the junction contained 5 bases not matched to a gene. The CDR3 has 14 amino acids.

The source of this sequence is a woman aged 55 to 70 with active or convalescent COVID-19. The sample comprised peripheral blood. The chain employs TRBV6-5 and TRBJ1-4; TRBD1 agrees at 9 bases. The CDR3 sequence: CASSPGTGYEKLFF. The CDR3 DNA follows: TGTGCCAGCAGCCCCGGGACAGGGTATGAAAAACTGTTTTTT.